A single sample is the source of the 5 T cell receptor beta chains below, sequenced in a study of read filtering for tumor transcriptome and immune sequencing. This library used approximately 390 ng RNA and molecular barcoded adaptors spanning alpha/delta and beta/gamma chains. TCRdb used MiXCR to reprocess the reads, holding one entry per CDR3 protein. The table lists about 37,000 distinct CDR3 sequences, roughly an eighth of them singletons. Sequenced material: a population of CD138-negative cells sorted from bone marrow. These receptors all come from a donor aged 40 or older with multiple myeloma.

This clonotype was recorded many times. The chain is built from TRBV7-2 and TRBJ2-7; D is perhaps TRBD1 or TRBD2 (5 bases each). The V gene's germline CDR1 is SGHTA and CDR2 FQGNSA. The CDR3 is 13 residues long. Trimming took 5 bases from V and 6 from J, leaving 14 bases between them. The CDR3 loop is CASSPPGDPEQYF. DNA of the CDR3: TGTGCCAGCAGCCCCCCCGGGGACCCCGAGCAGTACTTC.

Points on this clonotype: One end of the junction varies from germline; a read error may be responsible. This chain's CDR3 is CASSSDRGQETQYF. CDR3 coding DNA: TGTGCTAGCAGCTCCGACAGGGGGCAAGAGACCCAGTACTTC. V is TRBV7-7 and J is TRBJ2-5; TRBD1 aligns across 9 bases. The CDR3 loop spans 14 amino acids. The germline CDR1 and CDR2 sequences are SSHAT and FNYEAQ (reference sequence).

This chain connects TRBV29-1 to TRBJ2-5; no firm D call. Trimming left V 4 bases short and J 5 bases short, with 5 bases between. Germline V gene lookup returns CDR1 SQVTM and CDR2 ANQGSEA. The CDR3 is 10 residues long. The CDR3 here is CSVGMETQYF. CDR3 in DNA: TGCAGCGTTGGCATGGAGACCCAGTACTTC. Filled out from reference TRBV29-1 and TRBJ2-5, the complete variable domain reads SAVISQKPSRDICQRGTSLTIQCQVDSQVTMMFWYRQQPGQSLTLIATANQGSEATYESGFVIDKFPISRPNLTFSTLTVSNMSPEDSSIYLCSVGMETQYFGPGTRLLVL.

Details on this clonotype: Relative to the germline gene, one junction end is altered; a read error may explain this. V and J are TRBV7-9 and TRBJ2-7, with 10 bases aligning to TRBD1. Germline V gene sequence: CDR1 SEHNR, CDR2 FQNEAQ (reference sequence). The length of the CDR3 is 13 residues. The CDR3 DNA is TGTGCCAGCGGTGGGACAGGGGCCTACGGGCAGTACTTC. Translating gives CASGGTGAYGQYF.

This clonotype has at least ten counts. The genes are TRBV7-2 and TRBJ1-6; tentatively, D is TRBD1 (6 bases). Deletions cut 4 bases from V and 4 bases from J, with 11 bases between. CDR3 length: 15 amino acids. Germline assignment: CDR1 SGHTA and CDR2 FQGNSA. The chain's CDR3 is CASSYGQYYNSPLHF. The CDR3 DNA is TGTGCCAGCAGCTACGGACAGTATTATAATTCACCCCTCCACTTT. Using reference TRBV7-2 and TRBJ1-6 for the parts outside the CDR3, the full variable domain is GAGVSQSPSNKVTEKGKDVELRCDPISGHTALYWYRQSLGQGLEFLIYFQGNSAPDKSGLPSDRFSAERTGGSVSTLTIQRTQQEDSAVYLCASSYGQYYNSPLHFGNGTRLTVT.